The rows below give T cell receptor beta chains drawn from one sample of a study of T cell changes during pregnancy in multiple sclerosis. Sequencing was performed with immunoSEQ multiplex PCR; in TCRdb, only in-frame clones are kept and a portion is missing. The sample comprises 130,000 or so clones, about 93% of which are singletons, and 6.2% rests with the top ten. This sample comprised peripheral blood, obtained before pregnancy. All receptors derive from a female donor with multiple sclerosis, enrolled in a pregnancy study. The CDR3 runs from the conserved cysteine through the conserved F or W. D genes are given only for firm matches. Clone size is not always given. Where it is, it says once, few, many or a class for expanded clones.

size: NA; V: TRBV18; D: TRBD2; J: TRBJ2-7; CDR3: CASSQSGLAGDEQYF; DNA: TGTGCCAGCTCCCAAAGCGGACTAGCGGGAGACGAGCAGTACTTC
size: once; V: TRBV15; D: TRBD2; J: TRBJ2-1; CDR3: CATSRDLGTSVHNEQFF; DNA: TGTGCCACCAGCAGAGATCTAGGGACTAGCGTCCACAATGAGCAGTTCTTC
size: NA; V: TRBV6-5; D: NA; J: TRBJ2-5; CDR3: CASSSQGTQYF; DNA: TGTGCCAGCAGTTCACAGGGGACCCAGTACTTC
size: NA; V: TRBV5-5; D: NA; J: TRBJ2-7; CDR3: CASSLVTATTYEQYF; DNA: TGTGCCAGCAGCTTGGTGACAGCCACAACCTACGAGCAGTACTTC
size: NA; V: TRBV28; D: NA; J: TRBJ1-4; CDR3: CASSSGGLNEKLFF; DNA: TGTGCCAGCAGTTCGGGGGGTTTAAATGAAAAACTGTTTTTT
size: NA; V: TRBV5-1; D: NA; J: TRBJ2-1; CDR3: CASSLGLDNYNEQFF; DNA: TGCGCCAGCAGCTTGGGACTGGACAACTACAATGAGCAGTTCTTC
size: NA; V: TRBV7-9; D: TRBD2; J: TRBJ2-3; CDR3: CASSQLAGSDTQYF; DNA: TGTGCCAGCAGCCAACTAGCGGGGTCAGATACGCAGTATTTT
size: NA; V: TRBV5-4; D: TRBD2; J: TRBJ2-3; CDR3: CASSLPTSGGADTQYF; DNA: TGTGCCAGCAGCTTGCCGACTAGCGGGGGGGCGGATACGCAGTATTTT
size: NA; V: TRBV7-6; D: NA; J: TRBJ1-1; CDR3: CASSFNRDTEAFF; DNA: TGTGCCAGCAGCTTTAACAGGGACACTGAAGCTTTCTTT
size: NA; V: TRBV30; D: TRBD2; J: TRBJ2-1; CDR3: CAWRTERGGIEQFF; DNA: TGTGCCTGGAGGACCGAGCGGGGGGGGATTGAGCAGTTCTTC
size: NA; V: TRBV18; D: TRBD1; J: TRBJ2-3; CDR3: CASSPPTGLGTDTQYF; DNA: TGTGCCAGCTCACCACCGACAGGGCTGGGCACAGATACGCAGTATTTT
size: NA; V: TRBV4-2; D: NA; J: TRBJ1-2; CDR3: CASSQDPGSTGYTF; DNA: TGTGCCAGCAGCCAAGACCCGGGGTCGACTGGCTACACCTTC
size: NA; V: TRBV5-6; D: NA; J: TRBJ2-5; CDR3: CASSPRRETQYF; DNA: TGTGCCAGCAGCCCCAGGAGGGAGACCCAGTACTTC
size: NA; V: TRBV6-1; D: NA; J: TRBJ2-2; CDR3: CASSDTSAGELFF; DNA: TGTGCCAGCAGTGATACGTCGGCCGGGGAGCTGTTTTTT
size: NA; V: TRBV28; D: NA; J: TRBJ2-7; CDR3: CASKGARGNEQYF; DNA: TGTGCCAGCAAGGGCGCTCGGGGGAACGAGCAGTACTTC
size: once; V: TRBV5-1; D: TRBD1; J: TRBJ2-7; CDR3: CASSLSSTQGSLFYEQYF; DNA: TGCGCCAGCAGCTTGTCCTCCACACAGGGGAGTTTGTTCTACGAGCAGTACTTC
size: NA; V: TRBV19; D: TRBD1; J: TRBJ1-3; CDR3: CASRTGWGNTIYF; DNA: TGTGCCAGTCGGACAGGTTGGGGAAACACCATATATTTT
size: NA; V: TRBV4-1; D: NA; J: TRBJ2-5; CDR3: CASSQERETQYF; DNA: TGCGCCAGCAGCCAAGAACGGGAGACCCAGTACTTC
size: NA; V: TRBV27; D: NA; J: TRBJ1-1; CDR3: CASSPRSPVTTGAFF; DNA: TGTGCCAGCAGTCCGAGGTCGCCCGTCACCACAGGGGCTTTCTTT
size: NA; V: TRBV6-1; D: NA; J: TRBJ1-2; CDR3: CASSPRLGGYGYTF; DNA: TGTGCCAGCAGCCCCCGACTGGGGGGCTATGGCTACACCTTC
size: NA; V: TRBV2; D: NA; J: TRBJ2-3; CDR3: CASGGDQSTDTQYF; DNA: TGTGCCAGCGGGGGCGACCAGAGCACAGATACGCAGTATTTT
size: NA; V: TRBV19; D: NA; J: TRBJ2-7; CDR3: CASSIPTALRATQPHYEQYF; DNA: TGTGCCAGTAGTATCCCGACAGCGCTCCGGGCTACACAACCTCACTACGAGCAGTACTTC
size: once; V: TRBV9; D: TRBD1; J: TRBJ1-3; CDR3: CASSPPQGVGNTIYF; DNA: TGTGCCAGCAGCCCTCCACAGGGGGTGGGAAACACCATATATTTT
size: NA; V: TRBV7-9; D: TRBD1; J: TRBJ1-2; CDR3: CASSQRTGSNYGYTF; DNA: TGTGCCAGCAGCCAACGGACAGGGTCGAACTATGGCTACACCTTC
size: NA; V: TRBV18; D: NA; J: TRBJ2-3; CDR3: CASSPLSQGSTDTQYF; DNA: TGTGCCAGCTCACCACTATCTCAGGGCAGCACAGATACGCAGTATTTT
size: NA; V: TRBV27; D: TRBD2; J: TRBJ2-7; CDR3: CASSSPSGSSYEQYF; DNA: TGTGCCAGCAGTTCCCCTAGCGGGAGCTCCTACGAGCAGTACTTC
size: NA; V: TRBV13; D: TRBD1; J: TRBJ2-7; CDR3: CASSLADRSGEQYF; DNA: TGTGCCAGCAGCCTGGCGGACAGGTCGGGAGAGCAGTACTTC
size: NA; V: TRBV9; D: NA; J: TRBJ1-6; CDR3: CASSVESDSPLHF; DNA: TGTGCCAGCAGCGTAGAGTCGGATTCACCCCTCCACTTT